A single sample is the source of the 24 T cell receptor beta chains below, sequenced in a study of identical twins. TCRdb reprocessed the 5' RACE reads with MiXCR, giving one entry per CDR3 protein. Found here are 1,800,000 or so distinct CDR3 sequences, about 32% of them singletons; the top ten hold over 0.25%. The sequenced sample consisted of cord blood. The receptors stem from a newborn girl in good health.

CDR3 bases: TGTGCCTCCCTCGGAGGGGGTAGCAATCAGCCCCAGCATTTT. This codes for CASLGGGSNQPQHF. The chain joins TRBV28 to TRBJ1-5; D possibly corresponds to TRBD1 (6 bases). V lost 11 bases, J lost 0 bases, and 14 bases lay in between. Germline assignment: CDR1 MDHEN and CDR2 SYDVKM. The CDR3 is 14 residues long.

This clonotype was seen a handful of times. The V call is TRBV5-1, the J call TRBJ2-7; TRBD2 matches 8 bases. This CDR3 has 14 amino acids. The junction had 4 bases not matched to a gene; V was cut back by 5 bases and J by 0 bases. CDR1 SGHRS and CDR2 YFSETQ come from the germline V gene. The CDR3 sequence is CASRVTSDSYEQYF. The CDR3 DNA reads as TGCGCCAGCAGGGTGACTAGCGACTCCTACGAGCAGTACTTC.

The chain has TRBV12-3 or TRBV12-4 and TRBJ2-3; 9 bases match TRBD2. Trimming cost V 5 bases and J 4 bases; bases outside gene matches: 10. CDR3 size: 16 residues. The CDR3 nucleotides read TGTGCCAGCAGTCCCGTGGCAAGCGGGAGGTCAGATACGCAGTATTTT. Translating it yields CASSPVASGRSDTQYF.

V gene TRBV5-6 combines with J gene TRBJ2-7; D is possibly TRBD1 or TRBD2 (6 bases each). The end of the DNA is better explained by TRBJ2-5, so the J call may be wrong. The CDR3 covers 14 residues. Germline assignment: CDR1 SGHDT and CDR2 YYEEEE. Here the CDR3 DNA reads TGTGCCAGCAGTATAACAGGGACTTCGGAGACCCAGTACTTC. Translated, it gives CASSITGTSETQYF.

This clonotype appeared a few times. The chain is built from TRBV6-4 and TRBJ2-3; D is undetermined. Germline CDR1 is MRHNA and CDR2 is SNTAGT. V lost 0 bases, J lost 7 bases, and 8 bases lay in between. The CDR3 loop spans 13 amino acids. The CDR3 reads CASSDSRFHTQYF. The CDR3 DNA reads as TGTGCCAGCAGTGACTCGAGATTCCATACGCAGTATTTT.

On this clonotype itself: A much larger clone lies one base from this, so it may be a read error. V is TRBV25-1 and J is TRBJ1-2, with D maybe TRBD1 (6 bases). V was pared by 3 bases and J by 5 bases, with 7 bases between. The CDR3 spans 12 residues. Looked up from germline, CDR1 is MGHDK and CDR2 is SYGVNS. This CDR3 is CASSDGQYGYTF. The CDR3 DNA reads TGTGCCAGCAGTGACGGACAGTATGGCTACACCTTC.

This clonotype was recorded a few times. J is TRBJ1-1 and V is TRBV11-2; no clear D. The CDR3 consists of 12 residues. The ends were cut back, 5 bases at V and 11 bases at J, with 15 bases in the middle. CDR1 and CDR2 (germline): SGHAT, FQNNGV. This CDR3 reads CASSPLWPPAFF. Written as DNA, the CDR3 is TGTGCCAGCAGCCCCCTATGGCCCCCCGCTTTCTTT. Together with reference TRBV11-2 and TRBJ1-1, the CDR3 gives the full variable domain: EAGVAQSPRYKIIEKRQSVAFWCNPISGHATLYWYQQILGQGPKLLIQFQNNGVVDDSQLPKDRFSAERLKGVDSTLKIQPAKLEDSAVYLCASSPLWPPAFFGQGTRLTVV.

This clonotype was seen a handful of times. The CDR3 region is CASSPPGRYNEQYF. The CDR3 DNA sequence: TGTGCCAGCAGCCCCCCGGGGAGATACAATGAGCAGTACTTC. The genes are TRBV7-9 and TRBJ2-1; possible D gene TRBD2, 5 bases. The better agreement between TRBJ2-7 and the DNA end casts doubt on the J call. The germline V gene has CDR1 SEHNR and CDR2 FQNEAQ (reference sequence). The CDR3 is 14 residues long.

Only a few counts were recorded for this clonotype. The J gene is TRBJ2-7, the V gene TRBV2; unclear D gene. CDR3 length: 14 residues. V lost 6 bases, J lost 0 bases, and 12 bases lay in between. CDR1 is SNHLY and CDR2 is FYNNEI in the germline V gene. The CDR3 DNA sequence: TGTGCCAGCAGCCTCCCACAGCGCTCCTACGAGCAGTACTTC. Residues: CASSLPQRSYEQYF.

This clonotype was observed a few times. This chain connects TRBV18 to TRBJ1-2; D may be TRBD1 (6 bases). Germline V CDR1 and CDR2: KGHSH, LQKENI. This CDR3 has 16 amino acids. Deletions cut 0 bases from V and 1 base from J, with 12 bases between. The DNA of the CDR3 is TGTGCCAGCTCACCACCGGTCAGGGGATTTAACTATGGCTACACCTTC. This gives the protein CASSPPVRGFNYGYTF.

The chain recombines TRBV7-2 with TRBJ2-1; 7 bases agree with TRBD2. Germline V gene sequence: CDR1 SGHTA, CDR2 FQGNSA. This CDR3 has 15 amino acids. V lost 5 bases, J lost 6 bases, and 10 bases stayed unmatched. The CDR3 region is CASSLQGGASNEQFF. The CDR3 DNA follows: TGTGCCAGCAGCCTTCAGGGAGGGGCTAGCAATGAGCAGTTCTTC.

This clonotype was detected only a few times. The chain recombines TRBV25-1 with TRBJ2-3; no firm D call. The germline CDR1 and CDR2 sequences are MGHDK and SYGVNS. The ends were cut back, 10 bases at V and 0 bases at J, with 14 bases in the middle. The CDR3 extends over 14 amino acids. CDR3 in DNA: TGTGCCACACGTAAAACTACTAGCACAGATACGCAGTATTTT. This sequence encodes CATRKTTSTDTQYF.

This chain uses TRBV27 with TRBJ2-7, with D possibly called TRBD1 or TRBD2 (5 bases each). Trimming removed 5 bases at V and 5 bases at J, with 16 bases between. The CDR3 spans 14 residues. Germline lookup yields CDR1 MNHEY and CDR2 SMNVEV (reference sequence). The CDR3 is CASSRVQRGHEQYF. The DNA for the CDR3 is TGTGCCAGCAGTCGAGTGCAACGGGGCCACGAGCAGTACTTC.

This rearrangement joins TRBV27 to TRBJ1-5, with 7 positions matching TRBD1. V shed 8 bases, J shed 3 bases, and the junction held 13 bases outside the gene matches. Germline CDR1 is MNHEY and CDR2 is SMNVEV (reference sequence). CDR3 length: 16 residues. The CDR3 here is CASRNLAGGVNQPQHF. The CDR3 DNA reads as TGTGCCAGCCGCAATTTAGCAGGGGGAGTCAATCAGCCCCAGCATTTT.

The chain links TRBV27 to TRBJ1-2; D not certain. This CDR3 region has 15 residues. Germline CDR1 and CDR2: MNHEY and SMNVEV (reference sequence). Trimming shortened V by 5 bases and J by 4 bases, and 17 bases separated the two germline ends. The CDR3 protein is CASSTQRTRIYGYTF. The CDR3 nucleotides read TGTGCCAGCAGTACACAACGTACACGGATCTATGGCTACACCTTC.

The CDR3 DNA follows: TGCAGTGCTAGTGCGCCGTTGCCGAGTGAGCAGTTCTTC. Residues: CSASAPLPSEQFF. This sequence joins TRBV20-1 and TRBJ2-1; no reliable D call. Germline CDR1 reads DFQATT; CDR2 reads SNEGSKA (reference sequence). V was clipped by 3 bases and J by 9 bases, with 15 bases between them. CDR3 size: 13 residues.

The CDR3 here is CASRTGVSNEKLFF. The CDR3 DNA reads as TGTGCCAGCAGGACAGGGGTGTCTAATGAAAAACTGTTTTTT. The V call is TRBV2, the J call TRBJ1-4, with 8 bases that match TRBD1. The trim removed 6 bases at V and 3 bases at J, leaving 3 bases unmatched. Germline assignment: CDR1 SNHLY and CDR2 FYNNEI. The CDR3 is 14 residues long. Drawing the rest from reference TRBV2 and TRBJ1-4, the complete variable domain is EPEVTQTPSHQVTQMGQEVILRCVPISNHLYFYWYRQILGQKVEFLVSFYNNEISEKSEIFDDQFSVERPDGSNFTLKIRSTKLEDSAMYFCASRTGVSNEKLFFGSGTQLSVL.

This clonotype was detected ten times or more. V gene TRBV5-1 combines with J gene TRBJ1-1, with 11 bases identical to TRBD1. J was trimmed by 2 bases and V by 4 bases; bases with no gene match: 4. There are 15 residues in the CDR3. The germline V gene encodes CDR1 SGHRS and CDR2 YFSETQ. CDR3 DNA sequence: TGCGCCAGCAGCAGGACAGGGGGCAGTAACACTGAAGCTTTCTTT. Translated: CASSRTGGSNTEAFF.

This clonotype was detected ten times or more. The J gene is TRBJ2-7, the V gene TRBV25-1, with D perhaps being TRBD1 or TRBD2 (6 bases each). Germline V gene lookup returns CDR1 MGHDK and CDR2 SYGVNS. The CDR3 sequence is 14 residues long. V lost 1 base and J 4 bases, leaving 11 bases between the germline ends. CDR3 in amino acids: CASSEWRGTYEQYF. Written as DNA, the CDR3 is TGTGCCAGCAGTGAATGGAGGGGGACTTACGAGCAGTACTTC.

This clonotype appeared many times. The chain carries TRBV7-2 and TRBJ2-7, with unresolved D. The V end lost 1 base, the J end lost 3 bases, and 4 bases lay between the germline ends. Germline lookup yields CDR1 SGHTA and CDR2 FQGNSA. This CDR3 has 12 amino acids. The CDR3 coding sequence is TGTGCCAGCAGCTTAGAGCTCTACGAGCAGTACTTC. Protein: CASSLELYEQYF.

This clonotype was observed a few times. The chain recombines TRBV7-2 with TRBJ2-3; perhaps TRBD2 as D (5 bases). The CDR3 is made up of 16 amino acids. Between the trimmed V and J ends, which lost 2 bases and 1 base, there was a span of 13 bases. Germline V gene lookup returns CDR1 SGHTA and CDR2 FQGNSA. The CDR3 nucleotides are TGTGCCAGCAGCTTACGCGGCGGGTCGGGCACAGATACGCAGTATTTT. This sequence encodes CASSLRGGSGTDTQYF.

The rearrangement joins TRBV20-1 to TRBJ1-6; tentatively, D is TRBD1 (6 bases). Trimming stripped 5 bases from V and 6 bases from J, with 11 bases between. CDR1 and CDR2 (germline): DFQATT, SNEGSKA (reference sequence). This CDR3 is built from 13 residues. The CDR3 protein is CSAGQYPNSPLHF. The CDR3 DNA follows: TGCAGTGCTGGACAGTATCCTAATTCACCCCTCCACTTT.

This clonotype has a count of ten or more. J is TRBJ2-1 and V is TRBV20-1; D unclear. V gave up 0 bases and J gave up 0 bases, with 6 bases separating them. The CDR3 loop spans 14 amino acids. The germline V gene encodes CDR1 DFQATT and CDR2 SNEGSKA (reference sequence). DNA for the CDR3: TGCAGTGCTAGAGATCTCGGCTCCTACAATGAGCAGTTCTTC. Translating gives CSARDLGSYNEQFF.

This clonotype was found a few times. The CDR3 DNA reads TGTGCCAGCAGCCAAGGGGACTCCAAGACGCAGTATTTT. Amino acids: CASSQGDSKTQYF. V and J are TRBV4-2 and TRBJ2-3; D might be TRBD2 (6 bases). This CDR3 comprises 13 residues. V gave up 1 base and J gave up 9 bases, with 11 bases separating them. Germline CDR1 reads LGHNA; CDR2 reads YNFKEQ.